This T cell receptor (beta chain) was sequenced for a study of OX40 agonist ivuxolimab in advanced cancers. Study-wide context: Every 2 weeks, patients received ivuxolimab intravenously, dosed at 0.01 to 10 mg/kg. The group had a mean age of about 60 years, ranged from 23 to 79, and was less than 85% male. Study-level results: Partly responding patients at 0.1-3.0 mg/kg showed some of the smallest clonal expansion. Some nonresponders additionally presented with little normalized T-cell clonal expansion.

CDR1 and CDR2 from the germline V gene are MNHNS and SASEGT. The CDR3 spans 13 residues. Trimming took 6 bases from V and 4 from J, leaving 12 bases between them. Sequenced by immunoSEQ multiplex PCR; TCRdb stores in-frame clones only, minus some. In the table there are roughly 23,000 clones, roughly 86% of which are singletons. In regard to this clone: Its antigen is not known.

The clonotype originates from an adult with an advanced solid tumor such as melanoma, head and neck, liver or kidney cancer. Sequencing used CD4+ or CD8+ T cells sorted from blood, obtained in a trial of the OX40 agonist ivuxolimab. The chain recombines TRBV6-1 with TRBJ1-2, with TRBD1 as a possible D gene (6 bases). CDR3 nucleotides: TGTGCCAGCAGGGACAGCGGTCTCTATGGCTACACCTTC. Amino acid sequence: CASRDSGLYGYTF.